Listed below are T cell receptor beta chains from one sample, sequenced in a study of cytomegalovirus exposure and HLA in healthy donors. Measured with immunoSEQ multiplex PCR; TCRdb has only the in-frame clones, and not every one. The top ten clones hold about 1.8% of a sample with around 190,000 clones, 80% to 90% of them seen once. The material sequenced was PBMCs. These receptor sequences come from a middle-aged man in good health and CMV-seropositive. Both conserved end residues are part of each CDR3. Each record gives: D gene, V gene, clone size, J gene, CDR3 length, CDR3 protein, CDR3 DNA. A D gene is named only where the DNA matches it firmly. A clone size is listed for some rows: how often the clone was seen (once, few, many), or a class if it is expanded.

TRBD2	TRBV7-9	.	TRBJ2-5	17	CASSLARSSGSQETQYF	TGTGCCAGCAGCTTAGCTAGATCCAGCGGGAGCCAAGAGACCCAGTACTTC
TRBD2	TRBV7-8	.	TRBJ2-1	14	CASVWRETENEQFF	TGTGCCAGCGTGTGGCGGGAGACCGAAAATGAGCAGTTCTTC
.	TRBV19	.	TRBJ2-7	12	CASSIARGEQYF	TGTGCCAGTAGTATAGCCAGGGGCGAGCAGTACTTC
TRBD1	TRBV18	once	TRBJ2-5	16	CASSPDRTGARETQYF	TGTGCCAGCTCCCCGGATAGGACAGGAGCCCGAGAGACCCAGTACTTC
.	TRBV25-1	.	TRBJ1-1	14	CASRESGQNTEAFF	TGTGCCAGCAGAGAATCGGGACAGAACACTGAAGCTTTCTTT
.	TRBV6-5	.	TRBJ2-1	15	CASSYQSASYNEQFF	TGTGCCAGCAGTTACCAGAGCGCCTCCTACAATGAGCAGTTCTTC
TRBD2	TRBV6-1	.	TRBJ2-2	15	CASSRGVPNTGELFF	TGTGCCAGCAGTCGGGGGGTGCCGAACACCGGGGAGCTGTTTTTT
TRBD1	TRBV4-2	.	TRBJ2-1	13	CASSRSTGEEQFF	TGTGCCAGCAGCCGATCGACAGGGGAGGAGCAGTTCTTC
.	TRBV7-2	.	TRBJ1-4	13	CASSYGGGEKLFF	TGTGCCAGCAGCTATGGGGGAGGCGAAAAACTGTTTTTT
.	TRBV11-2	few	TRBJ1-4	14	CASSLWGGNEKLFF	TGTGCCAGCAGCTTATGGGGAGGGAATGAAAAACTGTTTTTT
.	TRBV6-5	.	TRBJ1-5	15	CASRDTGRGNQPQHF	TGTGCCAGCAGAGATACAGGGAGAGGCAATCAGCCCCAGCATTTT
.	TRBV5-1	few	TRBJ1-2	15	CASSLERSANYGYTF	TGCGCCAGCAGCTTGGAGAGGAGCGCTAACTATGGCTACACCTTC
TRBD2	TRBV19	.	TRBJ2-2	15	CASSISSGSDGELFF	TGTGCCAGTAGTATTTCTAGCGGGAGTGACGGGGAGCTGTTTTTT
TRBD1	TRBV5-1	.	TRBJ1-1	14	CASSLEGQGAVAFF	TGCGCCAGCAGCTTGGAGGGACAGGGGGCAGTAGCTTTCTTT
.	TRBV28	.	TRBJ1-5	14	CASNRGSGNQPQHF	TGTGCCAGCAATCGGGGTAGTGGCAATCAGCCCCAGCATTTT
TRBD2	TRBV28	.	TRBJ2-2	17	CASSPSGLAVNTGELFF	TGTGCCAGCAGCCCATCGGGACTAGCGGTGAACACCGGGGAGCTGTTTTTT
.	TRBV9	.	TRBJ2-7	12	CASSVGGNEQYF	TGTGCCAGCAGCGTAGGCGGTAACGAGCAGTACTTC
.	TRBV7-9	.	TRBJ2-7	13	CASSLYGSGNGYF	TGTGCCAGCAGCTTGTACGGGTCCGGGAATGGGTACTTC
TRBD2	TRBV6-6	.	TRBJ2-1	13	CASSCAGVYEQFF	TGTGCCAGCAGTTGCGCGGGAGTCTATGAGCAGTTCTTC
.	TRBV2	.	TRBJ2-7	12	CASSFSDYEQYF	TGTGCCAGCAGTTTTAGCGACTACGAGCAGTACTTC
TRBD1	TRBV7-8	.	TRBJ1-6	15	CASSLPGQLNSPLHF	TGTGCCAGCAGCCTTCCGGGACAGCTTAATTCACCCCTCCACTTT
TRBD1	TRBV11-1	.	TRBJ1-1	13	CASEKSDRAGAFF	TGTGCCAGCGAGAAAAGTGACAGGGCGGGAGCTTTCTTT
.	TRBV4-3	.	TRBJ2-2	17	CASSQDPPRAATGELFF	TGCGCCAGCAGCCAAGATCCCCCCAGGGCGGCCACCGGGGAGCTGTTTTTT
TRBD1	TRBV6-5	.	TRBJ1-6	14	CASSSTGNNSPLHF	TGTGCCAGCAGCTCGACAGGGAATAATTCACCCCTCCACTTT
TRBD1	TRBV5-1	.	TRBJ2-2	14	CASSITGATGELFF	TGCGCCAGCAGCATCACAGGGGCCACCGGGGAGCTGTTTTTT
TRBD2	TRBV28	.	TRBJ2-7	14	CASSWASGSYEQYF	TGTGCCAGCAGTTGGGCTAGCGGCTCCTACGAGCAGTACTTC
TRBD2	TRBV15	.	TRBJ2-1	16	CATSRVKGLVGNEQFF	TGTGCCACCAGCAGAGTAAAGGGACTAGTTGGGAATGAGCAGTTCTTC
.	TRBV30	.	TRBJ1-1	13	CAGNWRLNTEAFF	TGTGCCGGTAATTGGAGGCTGAACACTGAAGCTTTCTTT
.	TRBV9	.	TRBJ2-1	16	CASSPGANLAYNEQFF	TGTGCCAGCAGCCCCGGTGCCAATCTCGCCTACAATGAGCAGTTCTTC
.	TRBV5-1	few	TRBJ1-3	15	CASSRGRVVGNTIYF	TGCGCCAGCAGTCGAGGCAGGGTCGTTGGAAACACCATATATTTT
.	TRBV7-2	.	TRBJ1-5	17	CASSLNGPGDSNQPQHF	TGTGCCAGCAGCTTAAATGGTCCAGGGGATAGCAATCAGCCCCAGCATTTT
TRBD1	TRBV7-9	.	TRBJ2-5	14	CASSWGQHQETQYF	TGTGCCAGCAGCTGGGGACAGCACCAAGAGACCCAGTACTTC
.	TRBV11-2	.	TRBJ1-1	11	CASSHGTEAFF	TGTGCCAGCAGCCATGGGACAGAAGCTTTCTTT
.	TRBV2	few	TRBJ2-1	14	CASSESARSNEQFF	TGTGCCAGCAGTGAATCCGCCAGGTCCAATGAGCAGTTCTTC
TRBD2	TRBV6-5	once	TRBJ2-1	14	CASSSRLATDEQFF	TGTGCCAGCAGTTCCCGACTAGCCACGGATGAGCAGTTCTTC
TRBD2	TRBV5-1	.	TRBJ2-1	15	CASSLGGGPFNEQFF	TGCGCCAGCAGCTTGGGGGGGGGACCCTTCAATGAGCAGTTCTTC
TRBD1	TRBV10-1	.	TRBJ2-7	15	CASSAHRDRTYEQYF	TGCGCCAGCAGTGCGCACAGGGACAGAACCTACGAGCAGTACTTC
TRBD1	TRBV7-9	.	TRBJ1-1	15	CASSLNQGAGTEASF	TGTGCCAGCAGCTTAAATCAGGGGGCGGGCACTGAAGCTTCCTTT
TRBD1	TRBV7-6	.	TRBJ1-4	15	CASSLARGQNEKLFF	TGTGCCAGCAGCTTAGCGCGGGGACAGAATGAAAAACTGTTTTTT
.	TRBV27	.	TRBJ2-2	13	CASRIRQTGELFF	TGTGCCAGCAGGATCAGACAGACCGGGGAGCTGTTTTTT
TRBD1	TRBV6-5	.	TRBJ1-5	15	CASSYDRGPNQPQHF	TGTGCCAGCAGTTACGACAGGGGGCCTAATCAGCCCCAGCATTTT